This T cell receptor beta chain is drawn from a study of blood T cell repertoires in COVID-19. Whole-study context: T cells, B-cell-depleted T cells, or PBMCs provided the cDNA or gDNA that served as material.

In the original workflow: Counts of nucleated cells, estimated from reference gene primer amplification, were obtained. Assay: immunoSEQ multiplex PCR; the TCRdb copy retains only in-frame clones and omits some. For V, J and clone size, that table is used; D and trimming come from the DNA. The sample shows just over 80,000 clones, roughly 79% of them seen only once. In germline, CDR1 is SGDLS, CDR2 YYNGEE. V was cut by 3 bases and J by 5 bases, with 9 bases left in between. This CDR3 contains 13 residues. J is TRBJ1-5 and V is TRBV9, with D uncertain. Source material: peripheral blood. The TCR comes from a man older than 75 with acute or convalescent COVID-19. This CDR3 is CASSGTADQPQHF. The CDR3 region has the DNA TGTGCCAGCAGCGGTACGGCGGATCAGCCCCAGCATTTT. The whole variable domain, remainder taken from reference TRBV9 and TRBJ1-5, is DSGVTQTPKHLITATGQRVTLRCSPRSGDLSVYWYQQSLDQGLQFLIQYYNGEERAKGNILERFSAQQFPDLHSELNLSSLELGDSALYFCASSGTADQPQHFGDGTRLSIL.